These 3 T cell receptor beta chains share one sample of origin, sequenced in a study of OX40 agonist ivuxolimab in advanced cancers. Libraries were prepared by immunoSEQ multiplex PCR; TCRdb keeps only in-frame clonotypes and omits some of them. The table shows 30,000 to 40,000 clones, with roughly 80% occurring only once. The sequenced sample was CD4+ or CD8+ T cells sorted from blood, obtained in a trial of the OX40 agonist ivuxolimab. The receptors were sampled from an adult with an advanced solid tumor such as melanoma, head and neck, liver or kidney cancer.

This clone showed up just a few times. The CDR3: CASSLTGWETQYF. The CDR3 bases are TGTGCCAGCAGCTTAACCGGCTGGGAGACCCAGTACTTC. V is TRBV7-9 and J is TRBJ2-5; D gene ambiguous. The CDR3 covers 13 residues. V was shortened by 2 bases and J by 5 bases, with 9 bases between the two germline ends. Per the germline V gene, CDR1 is SEHNR and CDR2 is FQNEAQ (reference sequence).

In DNA form, the CDR3 reads TGTGCCAGCAGTACGGACAGGAATAGCAATCAGCCCCAGCATTTT. Its translation is CASSTDRNSNQPQHF. V gene TRBV7-3 combines with J gene TRBJ1-5, with 7 bases that match TRBD1. Germline V lookup: CDR1 SGHTA, CDR2 FQGTGA. The CDR3 has 15 residues. Losses at the gene ends were 6 bases for V and 0 bases for J; bases not matched to a gene: 5.

This rearrangement joins TRBV19 to TRBJ1-2; D not resolved. The V end lost 11 bases, the J end lost 0 bases, and 16 bases lay between the germline ends. Germline CDR1 is LNHDA and CDR2 is SQIVND (reference sequence). The CDR3 covers 14 residues. CDR3 sequence reads: CAVGPRTANYGYTF. The CDR3 DNA sequence: TGTGCCGTTGGGCCTCGGACGGCTAACTATGGCTACACCTTC.